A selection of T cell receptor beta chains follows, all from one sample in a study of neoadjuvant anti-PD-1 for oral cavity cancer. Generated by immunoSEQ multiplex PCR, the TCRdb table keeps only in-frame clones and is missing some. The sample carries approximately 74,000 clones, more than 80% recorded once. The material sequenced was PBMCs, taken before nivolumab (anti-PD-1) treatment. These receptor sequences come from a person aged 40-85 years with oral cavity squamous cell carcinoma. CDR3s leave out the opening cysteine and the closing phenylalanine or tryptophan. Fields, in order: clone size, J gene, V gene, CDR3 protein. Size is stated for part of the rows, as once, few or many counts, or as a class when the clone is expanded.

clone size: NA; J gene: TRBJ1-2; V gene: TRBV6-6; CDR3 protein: ASSLGGLGGYT
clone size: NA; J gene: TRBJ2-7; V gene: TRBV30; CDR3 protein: AWSVHNYEQY
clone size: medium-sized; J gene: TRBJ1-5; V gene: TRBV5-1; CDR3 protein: ASSPDRGNQPQH
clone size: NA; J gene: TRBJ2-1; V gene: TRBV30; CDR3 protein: AWSLQRRGLFNEQF
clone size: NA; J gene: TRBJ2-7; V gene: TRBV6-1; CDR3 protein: ASRGLASYEQY
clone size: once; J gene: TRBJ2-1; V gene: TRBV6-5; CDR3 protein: ASTSTSGGYNEQF
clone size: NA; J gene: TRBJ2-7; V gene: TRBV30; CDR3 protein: ASTQAGEQY
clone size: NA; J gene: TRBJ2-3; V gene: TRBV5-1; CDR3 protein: ASRASGAVDTQY
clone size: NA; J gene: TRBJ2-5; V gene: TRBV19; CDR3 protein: ASSPQGLGTQY
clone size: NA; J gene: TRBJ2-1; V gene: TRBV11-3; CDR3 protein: ASSLRPLAGATSGWSEQF
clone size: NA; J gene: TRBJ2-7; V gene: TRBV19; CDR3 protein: ASSSSSGRSYEQY
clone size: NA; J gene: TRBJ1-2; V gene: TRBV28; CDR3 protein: ASSSRQGGLPGYT
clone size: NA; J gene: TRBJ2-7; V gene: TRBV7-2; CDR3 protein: ASSPAGGRAYEQY
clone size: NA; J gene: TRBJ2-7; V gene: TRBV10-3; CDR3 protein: AISGARGLASEQY
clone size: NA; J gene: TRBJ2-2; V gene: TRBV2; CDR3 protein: ASMLAVTGELF
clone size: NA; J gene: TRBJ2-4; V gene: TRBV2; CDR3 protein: ASSPRSHTTGVQAKNIQY
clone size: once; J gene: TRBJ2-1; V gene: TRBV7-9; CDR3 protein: ASSLNEGVTYNEQF
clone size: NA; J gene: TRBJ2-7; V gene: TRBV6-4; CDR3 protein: ASSAPGGRASEQY